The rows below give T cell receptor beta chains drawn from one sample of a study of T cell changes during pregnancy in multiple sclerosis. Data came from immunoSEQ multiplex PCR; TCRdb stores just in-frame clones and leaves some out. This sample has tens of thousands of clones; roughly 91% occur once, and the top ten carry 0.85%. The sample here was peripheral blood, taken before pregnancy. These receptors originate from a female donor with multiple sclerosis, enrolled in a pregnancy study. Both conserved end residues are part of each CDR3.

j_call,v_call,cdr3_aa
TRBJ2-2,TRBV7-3,CASSLYPGQGATGELFF
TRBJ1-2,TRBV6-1,CASSEGPGGYGYTF
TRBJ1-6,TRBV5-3,CARRQPGRIYSPLHF
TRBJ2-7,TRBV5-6,CASSWGGEQYF
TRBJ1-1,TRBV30,CAWSVLSGTSTEAFF
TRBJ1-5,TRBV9,CASSVGGVSNQPQHF
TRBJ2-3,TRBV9,CASSRLPGTDTQYF
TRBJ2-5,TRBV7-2,CASSFRGGEYQETQYF
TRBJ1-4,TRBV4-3,CASSQDRAPGLLTEKLFF
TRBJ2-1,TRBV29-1,CSGRDRALYEQFF
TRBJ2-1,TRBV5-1,CASSLAKARSDDEQFF